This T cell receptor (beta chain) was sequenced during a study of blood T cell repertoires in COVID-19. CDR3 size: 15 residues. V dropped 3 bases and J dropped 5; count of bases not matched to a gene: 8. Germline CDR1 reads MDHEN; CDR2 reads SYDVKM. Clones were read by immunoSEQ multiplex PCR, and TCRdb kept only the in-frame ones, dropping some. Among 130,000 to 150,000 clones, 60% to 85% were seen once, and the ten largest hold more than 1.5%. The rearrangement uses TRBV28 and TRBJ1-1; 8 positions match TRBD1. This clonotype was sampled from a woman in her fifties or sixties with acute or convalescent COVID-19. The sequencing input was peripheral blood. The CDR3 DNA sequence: TGTGCCAGCAGTTTTTCCAGGGGGCTGGGGACTGAAGCTTTCTTT. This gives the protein CASSFSRGLGTEAFF.